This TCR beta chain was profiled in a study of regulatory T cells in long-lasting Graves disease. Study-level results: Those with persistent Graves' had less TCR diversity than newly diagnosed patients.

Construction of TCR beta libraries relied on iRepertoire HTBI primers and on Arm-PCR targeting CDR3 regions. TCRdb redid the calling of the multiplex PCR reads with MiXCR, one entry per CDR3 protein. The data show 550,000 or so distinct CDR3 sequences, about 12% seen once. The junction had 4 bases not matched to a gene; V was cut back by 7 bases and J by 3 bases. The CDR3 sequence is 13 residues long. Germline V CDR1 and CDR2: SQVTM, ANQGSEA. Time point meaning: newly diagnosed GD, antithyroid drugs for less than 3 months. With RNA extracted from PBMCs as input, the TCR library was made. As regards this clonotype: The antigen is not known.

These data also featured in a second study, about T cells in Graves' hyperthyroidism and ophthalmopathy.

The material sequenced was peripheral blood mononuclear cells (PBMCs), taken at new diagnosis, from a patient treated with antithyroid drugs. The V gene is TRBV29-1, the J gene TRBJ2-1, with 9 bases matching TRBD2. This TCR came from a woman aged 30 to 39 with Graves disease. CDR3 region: CSGETSGYNEQFF. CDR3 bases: TGCAGCGGTGAGACTAGCGGCTACAATGAGCAGTTCTTC.